The next 9 T cell receptor beta chains were all read from a single sample in a study of graft-versus-host responses after intestinal transplantation (dated by TCRdb to 2020 to 2022). The library was generated by the immunoSEQ multiplex PCR assay. TCRdb carries this immuneACCESS record with in-frame sequences only. Its versions omit some clonotypes, under half of them owing to an unresolved V gene in the studies checked, with the rest unexplained. The sample profile shows roughly 56,000 clones; around 91% of them were found once. Approximately 2.7% of the sample belongs to the ten largest clones. This specimen consisted of PBMCs, obtained about 4 months after intestinal transplantation. The receptors were sampled from a human patient who received an intestinal transplant, so some T cells may come from the graft donor.

V gene TRBV5-1 combines with J gene TRBJ2-5, with D unclear. Trimming took off 5 bases at V and 1 base at J, with 3 bases between the two ends. CDR1 SGHRS and CDR2 YFSETQ come from the germline V gene. The CDR3 loop spans 11 amino acids. The CDR3 sequence is CASRAQETQYF. The CDR3 DNA sequence: TGCGCCAGCAGAGCCCAAGAGACCCAGTACTTC.

V usage is TRBV27 and J usage is TRBJ2-7; D perhaps matches TRBD1 (6 bases). With 6 bases removed from V and 1 base from J, the gap between germline ends came to 13 bases. The CDR3 sequence is 14 residues long. CDR1 and CDR2 from the germline V gene are MNHEY and SMNVEV (reference sequence). The CDR3: CASSSGQLSYEQYF. CDR3 DNA: TGTGCCAGCAGCAGTGGACAGTTGTCCTACGAGCAGTACTTC.

The gene calls are TRBV19 and TRBJ1-1; D perhaps matches TRBD1 (5 bases). V lost 2 bases and J 3 bases, leaving 13 bases between the germline ends. The germline gives CDR1 LNHDA, CDR2 SQIVND (reference sequence). The CDR3 totals 15 residues. The CDR3 region is CASSITGRGDTEAFF. The CDR3 coding sequence is TGTGCCAGTAGTATAACAGGCCGGGGAGACACTGAAGCTTTCTTT.

This rearrangement joins TRBV9 to TRBJ2-6, with 7 bases fitting TRBD2. CDR1 is SGDLS, CDR2 YYNGEE, per germline. The CDR3 loop spans 20 amino acids. V was clipped by 3 bases and J by 3 bases; unmatched bases: 18. CDR3 sequence: CASSASRREKPLRGANVLTF. The CDR3 coding sequence is TGTGCCAGCAGCGCCTCAAGGCGGGAGAAACCCCTACGTGGGGCCAACGTCCTGACTTTC.

In the case of this clone: The sample contains more than one DNA sequence encoding this CDR3. V gene TRBV4-3 combines with J gene TRBJ1-6, with no clear D. CDR1 is LGHNA, CDR2 YSLEER, per germline. V lost 1 base and J lost 10, with 11 bases in between. The CDR3 contains 14 residues. CDR3 in DNA: TGCGCCAGCAGCCAAGCCGGAGGTGGATCACCCCTCCACTTT. This sequence encodes CASSQAGGGSPLHF.

On this clone itself: This CDR3 fails to terminate in the conserved phenylalanine or tryptophan, so it likely reflects a read error. The chain recombines TRBV19 with TRBJ2-7; tentatively, D is TRBD1 (5 bases). The ends were cut back, 3 bases at V and 5 bases at J, with 14 bases in the middle. From germline, CDR1 is LNHDA and CDR2 SQIVND (reference sequence). This CDR3 has 14 residues. The CDR3 sequence is CASSMLGVSNEQYL. CDR3 sequence (DNA): TGTGCCAGTAGTATGCTAGGGGTCAGCAACGAGCAGTACCTC.

V and J are TRBV5-1 and TRBJ2-5; D unresolved. CDR3 length equals 13 residues. Germline V lookup: CDR1 SGHRS, CDR2 YFSETQ. V was pared by 2 bases and J by 2 bases, with 7 bases between. CDR3 nucleotide sequence: TGCGCCAGCAGCTTTGGGGTTCAAGAGACCCAGTACTTC. Translation gives CASSFGVQETQYF.

V gene TRBV7-2 combines with J gene TRBJ2-7; TRBD2 agrees at 8 bases. Germline V lookup: CDR1 SGHTA, CDR2 FQGNSA. Trimming took 0 bases from V and 3 from J; bases not matched to a gene: 7. The CDR3 covers 16 residues. The CDR3 protein is CASSLAHGTSFYEQYF. In nucleotides, the CDR3 is TGTGCCAGCAGCTTAGCGCATGGGACTAGTTTCTACGAGCAGTACTTC. The full variable domain, rest sourced from reference TRBV7-2 and TRBJ2-7, is GAGVSQSPSNKVTEKGKDVELRCDPISGHTALYWYRQSLGQGLEFLIYFQGNSAPDKSGLPSDRFSAERTGGSVSTLTIQRTQQEDSAVYLCASSLAHGTSFYEQYFGPGTRLTVT.

The chain has TRBV5-1 and TRBJ1-2, with 10 bases aligning to TRBD1. CDR1 is SGHRS and CDR2 is YFSETQ in the germline V gene. The CDR3 is made up of 13 amino acids. The junction had 6 bases not matched to a gene; V was cut back by 5 bases and J by 8 bases. CDR3 amino acids: CASSTGTGEGYTF. DNA for the CDR3: TGCGCCAGCAGTACCGGGACAGGGGAAGGCTACACCTTC.